The next 14 T cell receptor beta chains were all read from a single sample in a study of cytomegalovirus exposure and HLA in healthy donors (dated by TCRdb to 2017 to 2019). Libraries were made using the immunoSEQ multiplex PCR assay. For the multiplex PCR, a mixture combining 60 forward primers for TCR Vbeta segments and 13 reverse primers for TCR Jbeta segments was used. Entries here come from immuneACCESS through TCRdb and include only in-frame sequences with V and J called. Some clones fail to appear in such tables; in the studies checked, an unresolved V gene covers under half of the shortfall, and the cause of the remainder is unknown. The sample data list 150,000 to 200,000 clones, and around 68% of these were observed just once. Roughly 1.5% of the sample belongs to the ten largest clones. The sequenced sample was PBMCs. Receptors were obtained from a man aged 50 to 60 in good health and CMV-seronegative.

The CDR3 region is CASSSQGMNTEAFF. CDR3 bases: TGTGCCAGTAGTTCACAGGGGATGAACACTGAAGCTTTCTTT. The chain has TRBV19 and TRBJ1-1; 7 bases map to TRBD1. The CDR3 loop spans 14 amino acids. Germline assignment: CDR1 LNHDA and CDR2 SQIVND (reference sequence). V was clipped by 5 bases and J by 0 bases; unmatched bases: 3.

The rearrangement links TRBV18 to TRBJ1-4; perhaps TRBD1 as D (5 bases). The germline gives CDR1 KGHSH, CDR2 LQKENI. The CDR3 spans 13 residues. Trimming left V 4 bases short and J 4 bases short, with 7 bases between. The CDR3 here is CASSLQGNEKLFF. CDR3 coding DNA: TGTGCCAGCTCACTCCAGGGTAATGAAAAACTGTTTTTT.

The rearrangement links TRBV27 to TRBJ2-7; no clear D gene. CDR3 length: 13 residues. Looked up from germline, CDR1 is MNHEY and CDR2 is SMNVEV (reference sequence). Trimming took off 4 bases at V and 4 bases at J, with 11 bases between the two ends. In nucleotides, the CDR3 is TGTGCCAGCAGTTCGGGTGGCCCTTACGAGCAGTACTTC. Encoded protein: CASSSGGPYEQYF.

This clone was counted a few times. The genes are TRBV2 and TRBJ2-7; 9 positions agree with TRBD1. The CDR3 consists of 14 residues. Germline V gives CDR1 SNHLY, CDR2 FYNNEI. Unmatched junction bases numbered 7, after V lost 6 bases and J lost 4 bases. The CDR3 region has the DNA TGTGCCAGCAGATTGCAGGACAGGGGTTACGAGCAGTACTTC. Its protein is CASRLQDRGYEQYF.

The chain links TRBV2 to TRBJ1-1, with no clear D. Germline CDR1 reads SNHLY; CDR2 reads FYNNEI. Trimming left V 3 bases short and J 6 bases short, with 8 bases between. This CDR3 is built from 12 residues. The CDR3 loop reads CASSDRLSEAFF. DNA of the CDR3: TGTGCCAGCAGTGATCGGTTATCTGAAGCTTTCTTT.

The V and J genes are TRBV25-1 and TRBJ1-4; D gene unclear. CDR1 is MGHDK, CDR2 SYGVNS, per germline. V lost 3 bases to trimming and J lost 5 bases, with 10 bases between them. The CDR3 runs 14 residues. CDR3 DNA: TGTGCCAGCAGTGACTCCGGGAAAAATGAAAAACTGTTTTTT. This encodes CASSDSGKNEKLFF.

The rearrangement uses TRBV19 and TRBJ1-5; 7 bases are a match to TRBD1. CDR1 and CDR2 (germline): LNHDA, SQIVND (reference sequence). V gave up 4 bases and J gave up 0 bases; unmatched junction bases: 9. The CDR3 is 17 amino acids. The CDR3 loop reads CASSTGDSFYSNQPQHF. CDR3 DNA: TGTGCCAGTAGTACGGGGGACAGTTTCTATAGCAATCAGCCCCAGCATTTT. Filled out from reference TRBV19 and TRBJ1-5, the complete variable domain reads DGGITQSPKYLFRKEGQNVTLSCEQNLNHDAMYWYRQDPGQGLRLIYYSQIVNDFQKGDIAEGYSVSREKKESFPLTVTSAQKNPTAFYLCASSTGDSFYSNQPQHFGDGTRLSIL.

The V call is TRBV6-5, the J call TRBJ2-7; tentative D call: TRBD1 (6 bases). Between the trimmed V and J ends, which lost 2 bases and 2 bases, there was a span of 13 bases. CDR3 length equals 15 residues. Germline-derived CDR1 and CDR2 are MNHEY and SVGAGI. CDR3 coding DNA: TGTGCCAGCAGTTACGGGGCAGGGGAACCCTACGAGCAGTACTTC. Translation gives CASSYGAGEPYEQYF.

This clone was detected once. The chain joins TRBV28 to TRBJ2-5; TRBD2 matches 9 bases. In germline, CDR1 is MDHEN, CDR2 SYDVKM. The CDR3 has 15 residues. V shed 5 bases and J 7 bases; nucleotides not matched to a gene: 11. The CDR3 nucleotides are TGTGCCAGCAGTGGCGGCGGGGGGGCCCGAGGGACCCAGTACTTC. Its translation: CASSGGGGARGTQYF. The whole variable domain, filled in from reference TRBV28 and TRBJ2-5, reads DVKVTQSSRYLVKRTGEKVFLECVQDMDHENMFWYRQDPGLGLRLIYFSYDVKMKEKGDIPEGYSVSREKKERFSLILESASTNQTSMYLCASSGGGGARGTQYFGPGTRLLVL.

This clone was found once. The J gene is TRBJ2-1, the V gene TRBV7-3; 13 nucleotides agree with TRBD2. The CDR3 runs to 17 residues. CDR1 is SGHTA, CDR2 FQGTGA, per germline. V dropped 1 base and J dropped 8; count of bases not matched to a gene: 8. The CDR3 region is CASSLSPTSGGAHEQFF. DNA for the CDR3: TGTGCCAGCAGCTTAAGCCCCACTAGCGGGGGGGCCCATGAGCAGTTCTTC.

This rearrangement joins TRBV7-2 to TRBJ2-1; 8 bases agree with TRBD2. J was trimmed by 10 bases and V by 4 bases; bases with no gene match: 9. Germline-derived CDR1 and CDR2 are SGHTA and FQGNSA. The CDR3 loop spans 14 amino acids. The CDR3 region has the DNA TGTGCCAGCAGCTCGGGGGGACTAGTGAGCGAGCAGTTCTTC. Protein sequence: CASSSGGLVSEQFF.

The chain recombines TRBV9 with TRBJ2-3; D not resolved. Germline values: CDR1 SGDLS, CDR2 YYNGEE. V gave up 0 bases and J gave up 0 bases, with 11 bases separating them. The CDR3 is 16 residues long. CDR3 region: CASSVADKPSTDTQYF. The CDR3 coding sequence is TGTGCCAGCAGCGTAGCAGATAAACCTAGCACAGATACGCAGTATTTT.

J is TRBJ1-6 and V is TRBV6-5, with 7 bases aligning to TRBD1. Trimming took 5 bases from V and 14 from J; bases not matched to a gene: 9. The CDR3 is 13 residues long. Germline V lookup: CDR1 MNHEY, CDR2 SVGAGI. CDR3 residues: CASSPQGPLTLHF. As DNA, the CDR3 is TGTGCCAGCAGTCCACAGGGGCCGCTAACCCTCCACTTT.

The rearrangement uses TRBV29-1 and TRBJ1-2, with D hard to call. Trimming removed 6 bases at V and 1 base at J, with 3 bases between. The CDR3 is 10 amino acids. Per germline, CDR1 SQVTM and CDR2 ANQGSEA. The CDR3 region has the DNA TGCAGCGTCTATAACTATGGCTACACCTTC. This encodes CSVYNYGYTF.